What follows are 23 T cell receptor beta chains derived from one specimen sequenced in a study of cytomegalovirus exposure and HLA in healthy donors. 13 Jbeta primers and 60 Vbeta primers were used for the PCR. This table comes from immunoSEQ multiplex PCR, and its TCRdb copy is limited to in-frame clones, with some not included. The sample lists some 110,000 clones; over 60% were seen once. The sequencing input was PBMCs. These receptors came from a woman aged 40-49 years in good health and CMV-seropositive.

The chain combines TRBV19 with TRBJ2-7; 8 nucleotides align to TRBD2. The germline gives CDR1 LNHDA, CDR2 SQIVND (reference sequence). Trimming cost V 1 base and J 4 bases; bases outside gene matches: 15. The CDR3 loop spans 18 amino acids. CDR3 protein: CASSIVHPSGRKRYEQYF. CDR3 DNA: TGTGCCAGTAGTATAGTTCATCCCAGCGGGAGAAAGCGGTACGAGCAGTACTTC. The full variable domain, completed using reference TRBV19 and TRBJ2-7, is DGGITQSPKYLFRKEGQNVTLSCEQNLNHDAMYWYRQDPGQGLRLIYYSQIVNDFQKGDIAEGYSVSREKKESFPLTVTSAQKNPTAFYLCASSIVHPSGRKRYEQYFGPGTRLTVT.

This chain links TRBV6-6 with TRBJ2-3; tentative D call: TRBD2 (5 bases). Germline V gene sequence: CDR1 MNHNY, CDR2 SVGAGI (reference sequence). The V gene lost 4 bases and the J gene lost 4 bases, with 6 bases spanning the gap. The CDR3 length is 12 residues. CDR3 coding DNA: TGTGCCAGCAGTTTCGGGGCAGATACGCAGTATTTT. Its translation: CASSFGADTQYF.

The rearrangement links TRBV4-2 to TRBJ2-2; 9 bases are shared with TRBD2. V lost 4 bases and J lost 5; bases outside the gene matches: 17. The CDR3 has 19 residues. Germline values: CDR1 LGHNA, CDR2 YNFKEQ. CDR3 DNA sequence: TGTGCCAGCAGCCGCAGAACCCTAGATAGCGGGAGTGGAACCGGGGAGCTGTTTTTT. Residues: CASSRRTLDSGSGTGELFF.

The J gene is TRBJ1-4, the V gene TRBV2; 7 bases map to TRBD1. The CDR3 consists of 16 residues. V lost 0 bases to trimming and J lost 3 bases; unmatched junction nucleotides: 4. Germline CDR1 reads SNHLY; CDR2 reads FYNNEI. CDR3 residues: CASSEASTGANEKLFF. In DNA, the CDR3 is TGTGCCAGCAGTGAAGCCAGCACAGGGGCTAATGAAAAACTGTTTTTT.

This clone occurred a few times. The chain has TRBV19 and TRBJ2-7; 7 bases fit TRBD1. After removal of 4 bases from V and 2 bases from J, the junction contained 8 bases not matched to a gene. The CDR3 is 15 amino acids. CDR1 and CDR2 (germline): LNHDA, SQIVND (reference sequence). CDR3 region: CASSTDREYTYEQYF. CDR3 sequence (DNA): TGTGCCAGTAGTACCGACAGGGAATACACCTACGAGCAGTACTTC. Together with reference TRBV19 and TRBJ2-7, the CDR3 gives the full variable domain: DGGITQSPKYLFRKEGQNVTLSCEQNLNHDAMYWYRQDPGQGLRLIYYSQIVNDFQKGDIAEGYSVSREKKESFPLTVTSAQKNPTAFYLCASSTDREYTYEQYFGPGTRLTVT.

The V and J genes are TRBV18 and TRBJ1-4, with D unclear. Germline V gene lookup returns CDR1 KGHSH and CDR2 LQKENI. This CDR3 contains 12 residues. V was trimmed by 2 bases and J by 6 bases, leaving 4 bases between them. The CDR3: CASSPSYEKLFF. CDR3 bases: TGTGCCAGCTCACCATCATATGAAAAACTGTTTTTT. Together with reference TRBV18 and TRBJ1-4, the CDR3 gives the full variable domain: NAGVMQNPRHLVRRRGQEARLRCSPMKGHSHVYWYRQLPEEGLKFMVYLQKENIIDESGMPKERFSAEFPKEGPSILRIQQVVRGDSAAYFCASSPSYEKLFFGSGTQLSVL.

The rearrangement links TRBV18 to TRBJ2-1, with D tentatively TRBD1 (6 bases). The CDR3 is 16 amino acids. The V and J ends lost 2 bases and 9 bases respectively, with 20 bases between them. Per germline, CDR1 KGHSH and CDR2 LQKENI. The CDR3 nucleotides read TGTGCCAGCTCACCAAGCAACTCGTACAGGGAGACTGAGCAGTTCTTC. Amino acids: CASSPSNSYRETEQFF.

The rearrangement links TRBV6-5 to TRBJ1-1; D possibly corresponds to TRBD1 (5 bases). CDR1 is MNHEY, CDR2 SVGAGI, per germline. The V and J ends lost 5 bases and 1 base respectively, with 8 bases between them. This CDR3 contains 13 residues. The CDR3 spells CASSRQRNTEAFF. The DNA of the CDR3 is TGTGCCAGCAGTCGACAGAGGAACACTGAAGCTTTCTTT.

The chain links TRBV16 to TRBJ1-1; 12 bases match TRBD1. Trimming took 4 bases from V and 3 from J; bases not matched to a gene: 15. Germline loops: CDR1 KGHSY, CDR2 FQNENV. The CDR3 loop spans 19 amino acids. CDR3 sequence (DNA): TGTGCCAGCAGCCCCGCTGCGGGACAGGGGGCGCGGGGAGACACTGAAGCTTTCTTT. Protein: CASSPAAGQGARGDTEAFF.

Here the CDR3 DNA reads TGTGCCAGCAGTTATGTGGGGCTCAATCAGCCCCAGCATTTT. Protein sequence: CASSYVGLNQPQHF. The chain uses TRBV6-6 and TRBJ1-5; weak D call: TRBD1 (5 bases). CDR1 and CDR2 (germline): MNHNY, SVGAGI (reference sequence). The CDR3 runs to 14 residues. Trimming left V 3 bases short and J 3 bases short, with 9 bases between.

This rearrangement joins TRBV29-1 to TRBJ1-1; 9 nucleotides match TRBD1. V was clipped by 3 bases and J by 11 bases; unmatched bases: 19. The CDR3 extends over 16 amino acids. CDR1 and CDR2 (germline): SQVTM, ANQGSEA. The CDR3: CSVDLRGTGSVGMAFF. The CDR3 region has the DNA TGCAGCGTTGACCTGAGGGGGACAGGGTCGGTTGGAATGGCTTTCTTT.

The chain employs TRBV27 and TRBJ2-7; 11 bases line up with TRBD2. The CDR3 covers 15 residues. Trimming at V came to 5 bases and at J to 1 base, leaving 4 bases not matched to a gene. Germline lookup yields CDR1 MNHEY and CDR2 SMNVEV (reference sequence). CDR3 in DNA: TGTGCCAGCAGTAGATCTAGCGGGAGGTCCTACGAGCAGTACTTC. Protein: CASSRSSGRSYEQYF.

The rearrangement joins TRBV2 to TRBJ1-1; maybe TRBD1 (6 bases). This CDR3 is 15 amino acids long. CDR1 is SNHLY, CDR2 FYNNEI, per germline. With 4 bases removed from V and 2 bases from J, the gap between germline ends came to 14 bases. Written as DNA, the CDR3 is TGTGCCAGCAGTGTGCAGGGGCTGGGAAACACTGAAGCTTTCTTT. This encodes CASSVQGLGNTEAFF.

Written as DNA, the CDR3 is TGTGCCAGCAGTTTTTCCCCAGGGTTAAAGACAGATACGCAGTATTTT. It specifies CASSFSPGLKTDTQYF. The chain employs TRBV28 and TRBJ2-3, with D perhaps matching TRBD1 (5 bases). V gave up 3 bases and J gave up 3 bases, with 16 bases separating them. Per germline, CDR1 MDHEN and CDR2 SYDVKM. This CDR3 has 16 residues. Filled out from reference TRBV28 and TRBJ2-3, the complete variable domain reads DVKVTQSSRYLVKRTGEKVFLECVQDMDHENMFWYRQDPGLGLRLIYFSYDVKMKEKGDIPEGYSVSREKKERFSLILESASTNQTSMYLCASSFSPGLKTDTQYFGPGTRLTVL.

The chain employs TRBV5-1 and TRBJ2-5; 10 bases fit TRBD1. J lost 5 bases, V lost 0 bases, and 4 bases had no gene match. This CDR3 spans 15 amino acids. Germline V gene sequence: CDR1 SGHRS, CDR2 YFSETQ. CDR3 nucleotides: TGCGCCAGCAGCTTGGCGGGACAGGGGCGGGAGACCCAGTACTTC. Its protein is CASSLAGQGRETQYF.

The V gene is TRBV2, the J gene TRBJ2-2; 8 bases align to TRBD1. Germline lookup yields CDR1 SNHLY and CDR2 FYNNEI. J lost 7 bases, V lost 5 bases, and 9 bases had no gene match. This CDR3 region has 15 residues. For the CDR3, the DNA is TGTGCCAGCAGTAGTCGTACAGGGGGAAGCGGGGAGCTGTTTTTT. Translating gives CASSSRTGGSGELFF.

A single count supports this clone. The gene calls are TRBV6-1 and TRBJ2-7; D is unresolved. V shed 5 bases and J shed 2 bases, with 7 bases lying between them. The length of the CDR3 is 12 residues. Germline V gives CDR1 MNHNS, CDR2 SASEGT. CDR3 sequence reads: CASSITTYEQYF. The DNA of the CDR3 is TGTGCCAGCAGTATAACTACCTACGAGCAGTACTTC.

V usage is TRBV18 and J usage is TRBJ2-7; tentative D call: TRBD1 (5 bases). CDR3 length: 12 residues. V was pared by 3 bases and J by 6 bases, with 9 bases between. CDR1 is KGHSH, CDR2 LQKENI, per germline. CDR3 sequence (DNA): TGTGCCAGCTCACCCACAGGATCCGAGCAGTACTTC. Protein sequence: CASSPTGSEQYF. The variable domain in full, completed from reference TRBV18 and TRBJ2-7, reads NAGVMQNPRHLVRRRGQEARLRCSPMKGHSHVYWYRQLPEEGLKFMVYLQKENIIDESGMPKERFSAEFPKEGPSILRIQQVVRGDSAAYFCASSPTGSEQYFGPGTRLTVT.

A single count supports this clone. One junction end does not reproduce the germline sequence, and a read error may be involved. The chain couples TRBV4-2 to TRBJ2-4, with TRBD2 identical over 9 bases. Germline CDR1 is LGHNA and CDR2 is YNFKEQ. CDR3 length: 17 amino acids. The CDR3 is CASSQGLADLAKNTQYF. CDR3 nucleotides: TGTGCCAGCAGCCAAGGACTAGCGGATCTAGCCAAAAACACTCAGTACTTC.

The rearrangement links TRBV5-1 to TRBJ2-2; TRBD1 aligns across 10 bases. Germline V gene data show CDR1 as SGHRS and CDR2 as YFSETQ. J was trimmed by 5 bases and V by 4 bases; bases with no gene match: 5. The CDR3 is made up of 15 amino acids. The CDR3, as DNA: TGCGCCAGCAGCCTAGGACAGGGGGGGACCGGGGAGCTGTTTTTT. Translation gives CASSLGQGGTGELFF.

This clone has only a few counts. The gene calls are TRBV6-1 and TRBJ1-5; D perhaps matches TRBD1 (6 bases). V shed 5 bases and J shed 4 bases, with 12 bases lying between them. The germline V gene has CDR1 MNHNS and CDR2 SASEGT. The CDR3 spans 14 residues. The CDR3 region has the DNA TGTGCCAGCAGTCCCCGGACAGAGAATCAGCCCCAGCATTTT. Its protein is CASSPRTENQPQHF.

A single count supports this clone. V and J are TRBV5-1 and TRBJ2-2, with 8 bases matching TRBD1. The trim removed 1 base at V and 5 bases at J, leaving 7 bases unmatched. From germline, CDR1 is SGHRS and CDR2 YFSETQ. CDR3 length: 16 residues. CDR3 nucleotides: TGCGCCAGCAGCTTGATGCCAGGGGGCGCGACCGGGGAGCTGTTTTTT. Amino acid sequence: CASSLMPGGATGELFF.

The sample holds one count of this clone. The V and J genes are TRBV29-1 and TRBJ1-2, with 9 bases fitting TRBD1. Germline-derived CDR1 and CDR2 are SQVTM and ANQGSEA. Trimming cost V 0 bases and J 8 bases; bases outside gene matches: 1. The CDR3 sequence is 12 residues long. CDR3 DNA: TGCAGCGTTGAAGAACAGGGGGCGGGCTACACCTTC. Translating gives CSVEEQGAGYTF. Combining the CDR3 with reference TRBV29-1 and TRBJ1-2 gives the whole variable domain SAVISQKPSRDICQRGTSLTIQCQVDSQVTMMFWYRQQPGQSLTLIATANQGSEATYESGFVIDKFPISRPNLTFSTLTVSNMSPEDSSIYLCSVEEQGAGYTFGSGTRLTVV.